The sequence of this T cell receptor beta chain was determined in a study of cytomegalovirus exposure and HLA in healthy donors. Overall study findings and caveats: With later analysis, a missense DCLRE1C variant became linked to TCR beta V- and J-gene trimming.

A word on this clone: The target antigen is unknown.

Primers: 60 Vbeta forward and 13 Jbeta reverse. The authors' processing: About 10 million shared chains were among approximately 80 million unique TCR beta chains counted in a later analysis. Measured with immunoSEQ multiplex PCR; TCRdb has only the in-frame clones, and not every one. V, J and clone size are taken as reported in that table, and D and trimming were inferred from the DNA itself. Of 110,000 or so clones in the sample, approximately 74% were seen once. Germline lookup yields CDR1 SQVTM and CDR2 ANQGSEA. Trimming stripped 4 bases from V and 5 bases from J, with 11 bases between. CDR3 length: 12 residues.

The chain uses TRBV29-1 and TRBJ1-1, with a tentative D call TRBD1 (6 bases). The sequencing sample was made of PBMCs. This clonotype was sampled from a woman aged 40-49 years in good health and CMV-seropositive. CDR3 coding DNA: TGCAGCGTTGCGACAGGTTATACTGAAGCTTTCTTT. It is translated as CSVATGYTEAFF. Full variable domain (rest looked up from reference TRBV29-1 and TRBJ1-1): SAVISQKPSRDICQRGTSLTIQCQVDSQVTMMFWYRQQPGQSLTLIATANQGSEATYESGFVIDKFPISRPNLTFSTLTVSNMSPEDSSIYLCSVATGYTEAFFGQGTRLTVV.